The 22 T cell receptor beta chains below all came from one sample that was sequenced in a study of T cells in Graves' hyperthyroidism and ophthalmopathy. Amplification of TCR beta CDR3 regions used RNA as the template. RT-PCR in the first round (using the HTBI primer set) targeted the TCR CDR3. TCRdb ran MiXCR on the multiplex PCR reads and lists one entry per CDR3 protein. The data contain about 600,000 distinct CDR3 sequences, 15% to 20% of them singletons. Sequences were obtained from blood. Source of these receptors: a woman aged 40-49 years with Graves' ophthalmopathy.

As DNA, the CDR3 is TGTGCCACCACTACTGGACAGTTTACCACCCAAGCTTTCTTT. As protein: CATTTGQFTTQAFF. The chain is built from TRBV6-2 or TRBV6-3 and TRBJ1-1; weak D call: TRBD1 (6 bases). The germline V gene encodes CDR1 MNHEY and CDR2 SVGEGT. V gave up 10 bases and J gave up 9 bases, with 24 bases separating them. The CDR3 runs to 14 residues.

This clonotype was seen ten or more times. The CDR3: CASRTPGGSEQFF. The CDR3 bases are TGTGCCAGCAGAACCCCAGGGGGCAGTGAGCAGTTCTTC. The J gene is TRBJ2-1, the V gene TRBV6-1; 8 bases agree with TRBD1. Germline V gene sequence: CDR1 MNHNS, CDR2 SASEGT. The length of the CDR3 is 13 residues. Germline trimming cut 6 bases from V and 9 bases from J; bases unmatched to any gene: 7.

Comments on this clonotype: A read error may explain this, as a much larger clone is one base away. The chain employs TRBV5-1 and TRBJ1-1; TRBD1 aligns across 7 bases. CDR1 is SGHRS and CDR2 is YFSETQ in the germline V gene. The CDR3 has 13 residues. The CDR3 nucleotides are TGCGCCAGCAGCTTCGGGACAGAAGGAGAAGCTTCCTTT. It translates to CASSFGTEGEASF.

This clonotype was counted many times. V gene TRBV7-2 combines with J gene TRBJ2-2; D not certain. Germline assignment: CDR1 SGHTA and CDR2 FQGNSA. V lost 1 base and J lost 11, with 14 bases in between. The CDR3 runs 14 residues. CDR3 DNA sequence: TGTGCCAGCAGCTTAGAGTGGTACGGAGCTGAGCTGTTTTTT. Translation gives CASSLEWYGAELFF.

This clonotype has ten or more counts. The chain recombines TRBV11-2 with TRBJ2-1; D may be TRBD1 or TRBD2 (6 bases each). Germline values: CDR1 SGHAT, CDR2 FQNNGV. The V end was cut by 5 bases, the J end by 1 base, with 18 bases between. The CDR3 covers 17 residues. The CDR3 nucleotides read TGTGCCAGCAGCACCAGAGGGGGGAGGAGGTCCTACAATGAGCAGTTCTTC. This encodes CASSTRGGRRSYNEQFF.

The chain links TRBV11-3 to TRBJ2-1; 8 positions match TRBD2. The length of the CDR3 is 13 residues. V shed 4 bases and J 8 bases; nucleotides not matched to a gene: 4. Germline V gene sequence: CDR1 SGHNT, CDR2 YENEEA. CDR3 coding DNA: TGTGCCAGCAGCTCGGGGGGGGGAGATGAGCAGTTCTTC. Its protein product is CASSSGGGDEQFF.

This clonotype was found many times. This chain joins TRBV5-1 and TRBJ2-3; 10 nucleotides line up with TRBD1. The CDR3 covers 18 residues. CDR1 is SGHRS and CDR2 is YFSETQ in the germline V gene. The V segment lost 3 bases and the J segment 2 bases; nucleotides outside the gene matches: 12. The CDR3 sequence is CASSWGTGASRPTDTQYF. CDR3 DNA sequence: TGCGCCAGCAGCTGGGGGACAGGGGCGTCTCGACCCACAGATACGCAGTATTTT.

CDR3 region: CASSYSMAGLMNTEAFF. The CDR3 bases are TGTGCCAGCAGTTACTCCATGGCAGGTCTCATGAACACTGAAGCTTTCTTT. This sequence joins TRBV6-2 or TRBV6-3 and TRBJ1-1; no clear D gene. The CDR3 length is 17 residues. Per germline, CDR1 MNHEY and CDR2 SVGEGT. V lost 0 bases to trimming and J lost 0 bases, with 14 bases between them.

Worth noting for this clonotype: A much larger clone differs from this one at a single base, so this may be a read error. The gene calls are TRBV18 and TRBJ2-2; 8 nucleotides line up with TRBD1. Germline V gene sequence: CDR1 KGHSH, CDR2 LQKENI. CDR3 length: 16 amino acids. In DNA form, the CDR3 reads TGTGCCAGCTCACCGACAGGACAGGGTGGAACCGAGGAGCTGTTTTTT. It translates to CASSPTGQGGTEELFF.

This clonotype was counted a few times. This chain uses TRBV4-1 with TRBJ1-5; D possibly corresponds to TRBD1 (6 bases). V shed 6 bases and J shed 5 bases, with 20 bases lying between them. Per the germline V gene, CDR1 is MGHRA and CDR2 is YSYEKL. This CDR3 is 16 amino acids long. CDR3: CASRAGAFRLDQPQHF. The CDR3 DNA sequence: TGCGCCAGCAGGGCAGGGGCTTTTAGGTTAGATCAGCCCCAGCATTTT.

This clonotype has a count of ten or more. The genes are TRBV3-1 and TRBJ1-5; D gene uncertain. CDR3 length equals 13 residues. The V end lost 3 bases, the J end lost 0 bases, and 3 bases lay between the germline ends. From germline, CDR1 is LGHDT and CDR2 YNNKEL (reference sequence). In DNA, the CDR3 is TGTGCCAGCAGCCAGTATAGCAATCAGCCCCAGCATTTT. Encoded protein: CASSQYSNQPQHF.

The genes are TRBV20-1 and TRBJ2-4; D is perhaps TRBD1 (6 bases). V was cut by 5 bases and J by 4 bases, with 15 bases left in between. Germline CDR1 DFQATT, CDR2 SNEGSKA (reference sequence). The CDR3 loop spans 14 amino acids. CDR3 nucleotides: TGCAGTGCTGCTACACAGGGACCGAAAAACATTCAGTACTTC. Protein sequence: CSAATQGPKNIQYF.

The chain is built from TRBV5-1 and TRBJ2-2; D is unclear. V was clipped by 0 bases and J by 7 bases, with 10 bases between them. The CDR3 is 14 amino acids. Germline lookup yields CDR1 SGHRS and CDR2 YFSETQ. The CDR3, as DNA: TGCGCCAGCAGCTTGGTCGAGGCCGACGGGGAGCTGTTTTTT. It translates to CASSLVEADGELFF.

This clonotype was observed a handful of times. This chain uses TRBV20-1 with TRBJ2-5, with 11 nucleotides matching TRBD2. Losses at the gene ends were 3 bases for V and 4 bases for J; bases not matched to a gene: 4. CDR3 length equals 14 residues. Per the germline V gene, CDR1 is DFQATT and CDR2 is SNEGSKA (reference sequence). The CDR3 is CSASSTSGRETQYF. The CDR3 bases are TGCAGTGCTAGCTCTACTAGCGGGAGAGAGACCCAGTACTTC.

This clonotype was recorded a few times. The V gene is TRBV12-3 or TRBV12-4, the J gene TRBJ2-1, with TRBD2 identical over 7 bases. This CDR3 comprises 15 residues. J was trimmed by 4 bases and V by 3 bases; bases with no gene match: 6. CDR3: CASSFSLAEYNEQFF. The CDR3 DNA reads TGTGCCAGCAGTTTCTCCCTAGCGGAATACAATGAGCAGTTCTTC.

This clonotype was seen repeatedly, ten times or more. V usage is TRBV20-1 and J usage is TRBJ1-1; D is uncertain. Trimming pared 6 bases from V and 5 bases from J, leaving 13 bases between. Germline loops: CDR1 DFQATT, CDR2 SNEGSKA (reference sequence). This CDR3 spans 12 amino acids. Here the CDR3 reads CSARSARTEAFF. CDR3 DNA sequence: TGCAGTGCCCGATCTGCACGGACTGAAGCTTTCTTT.

The V gene is TRBV29-1, the J gene TRBJ1-1; the match to TRBD1 covers 9 bases. The germline V gene encodes CDR1 SQVTM and CDR2 ANQGSEA. V gave up 6 bases and J gave up 10 bases; unmatched junction bases: 15. The CDR3 length is 14 residues. DNA for the CDR3: TGCAGCGTGAGCACCGGGACAGGGAACGCAGTAGCTTTCTTT. Its translation is CSVSTGTGNAVAFF.

In this sample, this clonotype turned up many times. V and J are TRBV5-1 and TRBJ1-1; D is possibly TRBD1 (5 bases). Germline loops: CDR1 SGHRS, CDR2 YFSETQ. The CDR3 spans 15 residues. Between the trimmed V and J ends, which lost 4 bases and 1 base, there was a span of 14 bases. CDR3 loop: CASSPRVGQNTEAFF. CDR3 DNA sequence: TGCGCCAGCAGCCCTCGCGTAGGACAGAACACTGAAGCTTTCTTT.

Ten or more counts support this clonotype. The chain uses TRBV12-3 or TRBV12-4 and TRBJ2-3; no clear D gene. V was shortened by 1 base and J by 2 bases, with 7 bases between the two germline ends. The CDR3 extends over 14 amino acids. DNA for the CDR3: TGTGCCAGCAGTTTAGTGGGGATCACAGATACGCAGTATTTT. This sequence encodes CASSLVGITDTQYF.

The table lists this clonotype with a few counts. The CDR3 DNA reads TGCGCCAGCAGCCTCGGGACAGCGGCAACTAATGAAAAACTGTTTTTT. As protein: CASSLGTAATNEKLFF. The V and J genes are TRBV4-1 and TRBJ1-4; the match to TRBD1 covers 7 bases. This CDR3 has 16 residues. Trimming at V came to 4 bases and at J to 0 bases, leaving 5 bases not matched to a gene. CDR1 MGHRA and CDR2 YSYEKL come from the germline V gene.

This clonotype occurred many times. The CDR3 spells CASRDDRTNQPQHF. CDR3 DNA: TGTGCCAGCAGGGACGACAGAACGAATCAGCCCCAGCATTTT. This chain joins TRBV28 and TRBJ1-5; D might be TRBD1 (5 bases). The V gene lost 6 bases and the J gene lost 4 bases, with 13 bases spanning the gap. The V gene's germline CDR1 is MDHEN and CDR2 SYDVKM. The CDR3 runs to 14 residues. Complete variable domain (other parts from reference TRBV28 and TRBJ1-5): DVKVTQSSRYLVKRTGEKVFLECVQDMDHENMFWYRQDPGLGLRLIYFSYDVKMKEKGDIPEGYSVSREKKERFSLILESASTNQTSMYLCASRDDRTNQPQHFGDGTRLSIL.

This clonotype was seen repeatedly, ten times or more. The J gene is TRBJ1-2, the V gene TRBV2; tentative D call: TRBD1 (6 bases). V was shortened by 6 bases and J by 4 bases, with 12 bases between the two germline ends. The CDR3 has 13 residues. CDR1 SNHLY and CDR2 FYNNEI come from the germline V gene. The CDR3 region has the DNA TGTGCCAGCAGCCGGGACATCCTCTATGGCTACACCTTC. Protein: CASSRDILYGYTF.